This TCR beta chain is drawn from a study of T cell responses to AZD1222 COVID-19 vaccine. Produced via immunoSEQ multiplex PCR; TCRdb's table is partial and in-frame only. Of more than 140,000 clones in the sample, about 87% were seen once. A remark on this clone: Antigen unknown.

Study-wide results and limits: Targeting of unmutated variant regions was reportedly seen in nearly half of spike-specific TCRs. Spike-wide coverage was observed for vaccine-associated CD4 TCRs, with dominant responses at 160-218 and 743-854.

The germline gives CDR1 SGHRS, CDR2 YFSETQ. V was shortened by 0 bases and J by 6 bases, with 14 bases between the two germline ends. This CDR3 is built from 15 residues. The chain employs TRBV5-1 and TRBJ2-3; D tentatively fits TRBD1 or TRBD2 (6 bases each). This clonotype originated in an adult in good health. The material sequenced was peripheral blood, taken on day 0 of MenACWY control vaccination. The CDR3 coding sequence is TGCGCCAGCAGCTTGGGACGGGGGCGCGAGGATACGCAGTATTTT. Translated, it gives CASSLGRGREDTQYF.